This T cell receptor (beta chain) was sequenced during a study of blood T cell repertoires in COVID-19. Overall study context: PBMCs, B-cell-depleted T cells, or T cells provided the cDNA or gDNA that made up the material.

Participant age was roughly 18 to 90 years, and participants resided in about two dozen US areas. Profiling relied on immunoSEQ multiplex PCR, and the TCRdb table lists in-frame clones only, not all of them. The sample lists about 210,000 clones, 70% to 90% occurring once. The TCR sequence derives from a man between 35 and 55 years old who had recovered from COVID-19. The sequenced material came from PBMCs or T cells enriched from blood (not recorded which).

CDR3 loop: CASSPRRTSGSNQPQHF. The CDR3 DNA reads as TGTGCCAGCTCACCACGAAGGACATCGGGTAGCAATCAGCCCCAGCATTTT. The V gene is TRBV18, the J gene TRBJ1-5; tentatively, D is TRBD1 (5 bases). Trimming cost V 1 base and J 0 bases, with 13 bases left between them. Germline CDR1 reads KGHSH; CDR2 reads LQKENI. The length of the CDR3 is 17 residues.